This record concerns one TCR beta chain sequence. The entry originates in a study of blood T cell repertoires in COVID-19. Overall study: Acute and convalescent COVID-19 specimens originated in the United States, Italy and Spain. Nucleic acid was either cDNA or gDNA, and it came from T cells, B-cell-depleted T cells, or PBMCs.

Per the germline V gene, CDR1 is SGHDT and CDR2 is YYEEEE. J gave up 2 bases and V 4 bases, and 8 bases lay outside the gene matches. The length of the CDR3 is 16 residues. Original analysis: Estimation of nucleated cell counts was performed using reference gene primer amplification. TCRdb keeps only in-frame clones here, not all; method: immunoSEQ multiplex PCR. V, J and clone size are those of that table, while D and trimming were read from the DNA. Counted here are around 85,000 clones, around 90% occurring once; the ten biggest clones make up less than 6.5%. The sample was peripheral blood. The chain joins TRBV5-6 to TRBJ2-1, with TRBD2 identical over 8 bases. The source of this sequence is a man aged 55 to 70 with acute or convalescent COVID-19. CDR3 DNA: TGTGCCAGCAGCCGTAAAGCGGGGGTCACCTACAATGAGCAGTTCTTC. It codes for CASSRKAGVTYNEQFF.